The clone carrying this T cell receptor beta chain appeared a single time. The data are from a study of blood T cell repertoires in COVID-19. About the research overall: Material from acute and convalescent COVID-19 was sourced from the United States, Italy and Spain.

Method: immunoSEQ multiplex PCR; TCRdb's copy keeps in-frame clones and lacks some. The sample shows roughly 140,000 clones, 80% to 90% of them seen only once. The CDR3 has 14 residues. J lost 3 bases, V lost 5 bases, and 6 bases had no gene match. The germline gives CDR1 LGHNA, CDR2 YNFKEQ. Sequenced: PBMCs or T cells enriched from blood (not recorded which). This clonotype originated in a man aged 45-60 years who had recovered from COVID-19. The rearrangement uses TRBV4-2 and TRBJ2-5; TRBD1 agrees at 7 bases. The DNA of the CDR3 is TGTGCCAGCAGCGTGGACAGGTTAGAAGAGACCCAGTACTTC. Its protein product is CASSVDRLEETQYF.